These T cell receptor beta chains were read from a single sample in a study of identical twins. TCRdb re-called the 5' RACE reads through MiXCR, storing one row per CDR3 protein. The repertoire holds over 550,000 distinct CDR3 sequences, with just over 7% as singletons. A further study also used this sample, focusing on yellow fever vaccine responses in identical twins.

Sequencing was performed on PBMCs. These receptors were collected from a woman under 30 in good health. CDR3s include the opening cysteine and the closing phenylalanine or tryptophan. The D gene is left open where the match is weak. For some rows the clone size is stated as once, few or many, or as a class when expanded; others skip it.

abundance	v_gene	d_gene	j_gene	CDR3nt	CDR3aa
-	TRBV6-5	-	TRBJ1-1	TGTGCCAGCAGTTACATGGGGGGCGCGAGCACTGAAGCTTTCTTT	CASSYMGGASTEAFF
few	TRBV7-9	TRBD1	TRBJ2-3	TGTGCCAGCAGCTTAGGTGACAGGGGTCCAGATACGCAGTATTTT	CASSLGDRGPDTQYF
many	TRBV6-5	TRBD2	TRBJ2-1	TGTGCCAGCAGTTTTAGGGGGCCTAGCGGGAGGGGTTACAATGAGCAGTTCTTC	CASSFRGPSGRGYNEQFF
few	TRBV7-6	TRBD2	TRBJ2-7	TGTGCCAGCACTGCATCGGGGGGTTTAGCGGGGTTATTCGAGCAGTACTTC	CASTASGGLAGLFEQYF
-	TRBV12-3/TRBV12-4	-	TRBJ2-4	TGTGCCAGCAGTCCCTCGAGGGGGGCTATAGCCAAAAACATTCAGTACTTC	CASSPSRGAIAKNIQYF
few	TRBV14	TRBD2	TRBJ2-5	TGTGCCAGCAGCCAAGAAATAGCGGGGGGCCAAGAGACCCAGTACTTC	CASSQEIAGGQETQYF
few	TRBV15	-	TRBJ2-4	TGTGCCACCAGCAGACCCGAGTTAGGACTAGCCAAAAACATTCAGTACTTC	CATSRPELGLAKNIQYF
few	TRBV20-1	-	TRBJ1-1	TGCAGTGCTCCCAAAGGACCCTATGAAGCTTTCTTT	CSAPKGPYEAFF
many	TRBV29-1	TRBD1	TRBJ1-2	TGCAGCGTCGCCGGGACAGGGGGCTTTGGCTACACCTTC	CSVAGTGGFGYTF
many	TRBV3-1	TRBD1	TRBJ1-1	TGTGCCAGCAGCCAAGGTACAGGGGTCCTGAACACTGAAGCTTTCTTT	CASSQGTGVLNTEAFF
-	TRBV20-1	-	TRBJ2-5	TGCAGTGCTACCCGGGACAAAGAGACCCAGTACTTC	CSATRDKETQYF
many	TRBV3-1	-	TRBJ1-2	TGTGCCAGCAGCCAAGATAATCGGGGCGCTTATGGCTACACCTTC	CASSQDNRGAYGYTF
few	TRBV12-3/TRBV12-4	-	TRBJ2-5	TGTGCCAGCAGCGGACCGGGACATCGCTCCTTGACCCAGTACTTC	CASSGPGHRSLTQYF
many	TRBV5-1	-	TRBJ2-1	TGCGCCAGCAGCGGCCGGGACTCCCAATACAATGAGCAGTTCTTC	CASSGRDSQYNEQFF
-	TRBV10-3	-	TRBJ1-1	TGTGCCATCAGTGAGGCCAGGGAAGCTTTCTTT	CAISEAREAFF
many	TRBV20-1	-	TRBJ1-1	TGCAGTGCTAGAGCTTCTCGTGGGGGCATGAACACTGAAGCTTTCTTT	CSARASRGGMNTEAFF
-	TRBV6-6	TRBD1	TRBJ2-5	TGTGCCAGCACGGGGACAGGGCCAGAGACCCAGTACTTC	CASTGTGPETQYF
few	TRBV27	TRBD2	TRBJ2-1	TGTGCCAGCAGTTTTCCGGGACTAGCTGGTGAGCAGTTCTTC	CASSFPGLAGEQFF
many	TRBV12-3/TRBV12-4	-	TRBJ2-3	TGTGCCAGCAGGGACACAGATACGCAGTATTTT	CASRDTDTQYF
-	TRBV4-2	-	TRBJ1-1	TGTGCCAGCAGCCAAGATCTACAGAACACTAAAGCTTTCTTT	CASSQDLQNTKAFF
many	TRBV2	-	TRBJ1-5	TGTGCCAGCAAGAACAGCAATCAGCCCCAGCATTTT	CASKNSNQPQHF
-	TRBV3-1	-	TRBJ1-1	TGTGCCAGCAGGAAAAGATCCGCCACTGAAGCTTTCTTT	CASRKRSATEAFF
few	TRBV28	TRBD1	TRBJ2-5	TGTGCCAGCAGTTTTTTATTAGGGACAGGGTTAACCCAGTACTTC	CASSFLLGTGLTQYF
many	TRBV12-3/TRBV12-4	TRBD1	TRBJ1-4	TGTGCCAGCACCAATTATGGGACAGGGGTTGATAATGAAAAACTGTTTTTT	CASTNYGTGVDNEKLFF
many	TRBV20-1	-	TRBJ2-1	TGCAGTTTCCGCGGTGGGAGCTCCTACAATGAGCAGTTCTTC	CSFRGGSSYNEQFF
few	TRBV15	-	TRBJ2-1	TGTGCCACCAGCAGAGAGGCGTATGAGCAGTTCTTC	CATSREAYEQFF
-	TRBV7-8	TRBD1	TRBJ2-3	TGTGCCAGCAGCCGGGGGAAGACAGGGGTTGGCACAGATACGCAGTATTTT	CASSRGKTGVGTDTQYF
-	TRBV3-1	TRBD2	TRBJ2-1	TGTGCCAGCAGCCAAGACTGGAGGGAGGGCCATTGGAATGAGCAGTTCTTC	CASSQDWREGHWNEQFF
few	TRBV6-5	-	TRBJ2-1	TGTGCCAGCAGTTATCGCTGGGGAGGTTACAATGAGCAGTTCTTC	CASSYRWGGYNEQFF
many	TRBV10-3	-	TRBJ2-5	TGTGCCATCAGAGAGGCAGGGGAGACCCAGTACTTC	CAIREAGETQYF
-	TRBV20-1	TRBD2	TRBJ2-7	TGCAGTGCCCGACTAGCGGGAGGCCACTACGAGCAGTACTTC	CSARLAGGHYEQYF
few	TRBV7-9	-	TRBJ2-1	TGTGCCAGCAGCTTATTTAACAATGAGCAGTTCTTC	CASSLFNNEQFF
many	TRBV7-6	-	TRBJ2-7	TGTGCCAGCAGCTTAACCCGACATGGTTTTTACGAGCAGTACTTC	CASSLTRHGFYEQYF
many	TRBV6-1	-	TRBJ2-1	TGTGCCAGCACCAGGGACGGCAGCTCCTACAATGAGCAGTTCTTC	CASTRDGSSYNEQFF
few	TRBV5-5	-	TRBJ1-2	TGTGCCAGCAGCTTGCCTGAGACACTCTATGGCTACACCTTC	CASSLPETLYGYTF
many	TRBV9	-	TRBJ1-2	TGTGCCAGCAGCCCTAGTCGGAACGGAGCTAACTATGGCTACACCTTC	CASSPSRNGANYGYTF
few	TRBV6-5	TRBD2	TRBJ2-1	TGTGCCAGCAGTTCCCTAGCGGGAATATACAATGAGCAGTTCTTC	CASSSLAGIYNEQFF
many	TRBV28	TRBD2	TRBJ2-7	TGTGCCAGCAGACCGGGACTAGCGACTACCTACGAGCAGTACTTC	CASRPGLATTYEQYF
-	TRBV28	TRBD1	TRBJ2-5	TGTGCCAGCAGTGACGGACAGGGCCTAACCCAGTACTTC	CASSDGQGLTQYF
many	TRBV11-3	-	TRBJ2-1	TGTGCCAGCTCCCATCGACAGGACTCCTACAATGAGCAGTTCTTC	CASSHRQDSYNEQFF
-	TRBV9	-	TRBJ1-1	TGTGCCAGCAGCGTAATGTCAGAGAACACTGAAGCTTTCTTT	CASSVMSENTEAFF
many	TRBV10-3	TRBD1	TRBJ2-2	TGTGCCATCAGTACCCCTGGGACAGGGAGGAACACCGGGGAGCTGTTTTTT	CAISTPGTGRNTGELFF
-	TRBV12-3/TRBV12-4	TRBD1	TRBJ1-5	TGTGCCAGCCTCCTATCCGGGACAGGGGATAGGCAGCCCCAGCATTTT	CASLLSGTGDRQPQHF
many	TRBV28	-	TRBJ2-7	TGTGCCAGCAGTTTAAGAGGGGCCTCCTACGAGCAGTACTTC	CASSLRGASYEQYF